Following are 31 T cell receptor beta chains from one sample sequenced in a study of human T cells and chemical hapten exposure. Sample time point: patch test 3, about 24 weeks after DPC sensitization. The sample's treatment: therapeutic diphenylcyclopropenone sensitization with weekly scalp DPC. TCRdb ran MiXCR on the RACE reads and lists one entry per CDR3 protein. The sample gives 80,000 to 100,000 distinct CDR3 sequences, around 25% of which show up once; approximately 10% is in the top ten. The specimen comprised whole blood, sampled in connection with sensitization to the hapten diphenylcyclopropenone (DPC). These receptors were collected from a man aged 35 to 55 with alopecia areata. Some clones in this sample may be carry-over from other donors' samples.

The chain is built from TRBV29-1 and TRBJ2-3; D unresolved. The V gene lost 1 base and the J gene lost 4 bases, with 9 bases spanning the gap. The CDR3 has 13 residues. In germline, CDR1 is SQVTM, CDR2 ANQGSEA. CDR3 sequence (DNA): TGCAGCGTTGAAGTCCTCGTTCCAGATACGCAGTATTTT. It encodes CSVEVLVPDTQYF.

In this sample, this clonotype turned up a few times. This chain uses TRBV5-1 with TRBJ2-4; D may be TRBD2 (5 bases). Trimming stripped 0 bases from V and 6 bases from J, with 16 bases between. Germline V CDR1 and CDR2: SGHRS, YFSETQ. The CDR3 spans 16 residues. The CDR3 reads CASSLAIAQTRNIQYF. CDR3 DNA sequence: TGCGCCAGCAGCTTGGCTATAGCGCAGACGCGAAACATTCAGTACTTC. Supplemented by reference TRBV5-1 and TRBJ2-4, the full variable domain reads KAGVTQTPRYLIKTRGQQVTLSCSPISGHRSVSWYQQTPGQGLQFLFEYFSETQRNKGNFPGRFSGRQFSNSRSEMNVSTLELGDSALYLCASSLAIAQTRNIQYFGAGTRLSVL.

The chain has TRBV12-3 or TRBV12-4 and TRBJ2-7; D is unclear. V was trimmed by 3 bases and J by 5 bases, leaving 11 bases between them. This CDR3 has 13 amino acids. The CDR3 nucleotides are TGTGCCAGCAGTTTGGGCACCTTGGACGAGCAGTACTTC. It encodes CASSLGTLDEQYF.

V and J are TRBV20-1 and TRBJ2-3; D gene unclear. With 0 bases removed from V and 4 bases from J, the gap between germline ends came to 14 bases. This CDR3 has 15 residues. Germline V gene lookup returns CDR1 DFQATT and CDR2 SNEGSKA (reference sequence). DNA of the CDR3: TGCAGTGCTAGAGATCGAACCCAGCACGCAGATACGCAGTATTTT. This translates into CSARDRTQHADTQYF.

This clonotype was detected only a few times. This chain connects TRBV7-2 to TRBJ2-6; no clear D. Germline V CDR1 and CDR2: SGHTA, FQGNSA. The CDR3 contains 16 residues. Trimming pared 1 base from V and 0 bases from J, leaving 7 bases between. The CDR3 is CASSLGYGSGANVLTF. The CDR3 DNA follows: TGTGCCAGCAGCTTAGGGTACGGCTCTGGGGCCAACGTCCTGACTTTC.

The chain employs TRBV12-3 or TRBV12-4 and TRBJ2-3; D unresolved. The ends were cut back, 3 bases at V and 5 bases at J, with 12 bases in the middle. CDR3 size: 14 residues. The DNA of the CDR3 is TGTGCCAGCAGTTTTGGCGGTGTCGGAGATACGCAGTATTTT. This encodes CASSFGGVGDTQYF.

This clonotype showed up just a few times. The gene calls are TRBV12-3 or TRBV12-4 and TRBJ2-1; no clear D. There are 15 residues in the CDR3. Trimming pared 5 bases from V and 9 bases from J, leaving 20 bases between. The CDR3 bases are TGTGCCAGCAGTCCACCACTGGCTGCCTACCGTGAGCAGTTCTTC. Translating it yields CASSPPLAAYREQFF.

This clonotype has at least ten counts. V gene TRBV6-2 or TRBV6-3 combines with J gene TRBJ2-4; 7 nucleotides agree with TRBD1. The length of the CDR3 is 13 residues. The V gene end was trimmed by 6 bases and the J gene end by 4 bases; junction bases not matched to a gene: 3. Germline V gene data show CDR1 as MNHEY and CDR2 as SVGEGT. For the CDR3, the DNA is TGTGCCAGCAGCCCGACAGGGAAAAACATTCAGTACTTC. Protein: CASSPTGKNIQYF.

The chain links TRBV7-2 to TRBJ2-1; a weak D match, TRBD2 (6 bases). Between the trimmed V and J ends, which lost 0 bases and 8 bases, there was a span of 8 bases. The CDR3 length is 13 residues. Germline CDR1 SGHTA, CDR2 FQGNSA. The CDR3, as DNA: TGTGCCAGCAGCTTAGCTTCGGGGGATGAGCAGTTCTTC. Translated, it gives CASSLASGDEQFF.

The chain joins TRBV7-2 to TRBJ2-4, with D hard to call. CDR3 length equals 14 residues. Trimming cost V 1 base and J 3 bases, with 7 bases left between them. Germline V gene data show CDR1 as SGHTA and CDR2 as FQGNSA. The CDR3 here is CASSLGVVKNIQYF. As DNA, the CDR3 is TGTGCCAGCAGCTTAGGGGTAGTCAAAAACATTCAGTACTTC.

V is TRBV15 and J is TRBJ1-2; 8 nucleotides agree with TRBD1. Germline trimming cut 5 bases from V and 4 bases from J; bases unmatched to any gene: 9. This CDR3 comprises 15 residues. Germline CDR1 and CDR2: LNHNV and YYDKDF (reference sequence). The CDR3 loop reads CATSLHQGAGYGYTF. CDR3 nucleotides: TGTGCCACCAGCCTACATCAGGGGGCCGGCTATGGCTACACCTTC.

Comments on this clonotype: The missing conserved phenylalanine or tryptophan at the end of this CDR3 makes a read error likely. The chain uses TRBV2 and TRBJ2-4; 9 bases line up with TRBD2. Germline-derived CDR1 and CDR2 are SNHLY and FYNNEI. The CDR3 is 14 residues long. Germline trimming cut 6 bases from V and 6 bases from J; bases unmatched to any gene: 6. As DNA, the CDR3 is TGTGCCAGCAGGGTAGCGGGAGCGCTAAACATTCAGTACCTC. This codes for CASRVAGALNIQYL.

The chain joins TRBV18 to TRBJ2-1; 11 nucleotides align to TRBD1. The V gene's germline CDR1 is KGHSH and CDR2 LQKENI. CDR3 size: 14 residues. V dropped 7 bases and J dropped 7; count of bases not matched to a gene: 6. The CDR3 is CASLDRGLGNEQFF. The CDR3 nucleotides read TGTGCCAGCTTGGACAGGGGGCTTGGGAATGAGCAGTTCTTC. The complete variable domain, with remaining parts taken from reference TRBV18 and TRBJ2-1, reads NAGVMQNPRHLVRRRGQEARLRCSPMKGHSHVYWYRQLPEEGLKFMVYLQKENIIDESGMPKERFSAEFPKEGPSILRIQQVVRGDSAAYFCASLDRGLGNEQFFGPGTRLTVL.

There are a few counts of this clonotype. The V gene is TRBV20-1, the J gene TRBJ2-3; 10 bases agree with TRBD1. V was pared by 4 bases and J by 4 bases, with 5 bases of the junction left unmatched. The length of the CDR3 is 14 residues. Per the germline V gene, CDR1 is DFQATT and CDR2 is SNEGSKA (reference sequence). CDR3 protein: CSAIPGQGPDTQYF. CDR3 nucleotides: TGCAGTGCTATACCGGGACAGGGGCCAGATACGCAGTATTTT.

This clonotype has just a few counts. The chain has TRBV6-5 and TRBJ2-4, with D possibly TRBD1 on 6 matching bases. CDR1 is MNHEY, CDR2 SVGAGI, per germline. The CDR3 is made up of 16 amino acids. V lost 2 bases and J 0 bases, leaving 11 bases between the germline ends. CDR3 protein: CASSYGGGLAKNIQYF. The CDR3 coding sequence is TGTGCCAGCAGTTACGGGGGCGGGCTAGCCAAAAACATTCAGTACTTC.

V gene TRBV6-2 or TRBV6-3 combines with J gene TRBJ2-7; D is undetermined. With 2 bases removed from V and 5 bases from J, the gap between germline ends came to 25 bases. CDR1 and CDR2 from the germline V gene are MNHEY and SVGEGT. The CDR3 sequence is 18 residues long. CDR3 residues: CASSYDFRVGYRADEQYF. CDR3 nucleotides: TGTGCCAGCAGTTACGATTTTCGGGTTGGGTACCGGGCGGACGAGCAGTACTTC.

The chain has TRBV6-5 and TRBJ2-5; D is possibly TRBD2 (5 bases). The CDR3 has 16 residues. Trimming shortened V by 2 bases and J by 1 base, and 14 bases separated the two germline ends. Germline CDR1 and CDR2: MNHEY and SVGAGI. The CDR3 is CASSYGWGRGQETQYF. CDR3 in DNA: TGTGCCAGCAGTTACGGGTGGGGTCGGGGCCAAGAGACCCAGTACTTC.

The CDR3 loop reads CASGRESQETQYF. The DNA of the CDR3 is TGTGCCTCAGGGCGGGAGAGCCAAGAGACCCAGTACTTC. V and J are TRBV10-3 and TRBJ2-5, with 7 bases fitting TRBD2. Germline V CDR1 and CDR2: ENHRY, SYGVKD. CDR3 size: 13 residues. V lost 11 bases, J lost 1 base, and 7 bases stayed unmatched.

This clonotype was observed a few times. V is TRBV18 and J is TRBJ1-5; D is possibly TRBD1 (5 bases). Germline CDR1 reads KGHSH; CDR2 reads LQKENI. Deletions cut 1 base from V and 3 bases from J, with 10 bases between. There are 15 residues in the CDR3. CDR3 protein: CASSPQVGHNQPQHF. The CDR3 region has the DNA TGTGCCAGCTCACCACAGGTCGGACACAATCAGCCCCAGCATTTT.

The chain is built from TRBV4-2 and TRBJ1-3; D unresolved. The CDR3 has 15 residues. CDR1 and CDR2 (germline): LGHNA, YNFKEQ. Trimming shortened V by 0 bases and J by 0 bases, and 6 bases separated the two germline ends. As DNA, the CDR3 is TGTGCCAGCAGCCAAGATCCCAACTCTGGAAACACCATATATTTT. As protein: CASSQDPNSGNTIYF.

Only a few counts were recorded for this clonotype. The chain combines TRBV19 with TRBJ2-7, with 8 bases identical to TRBD1. This CDR3 region has 16 residues. Germline CDR1 is LNHDA and CDR2 is SQIVND (reference sequence). J gave up 3 bases and V 4 bases, and 11 bases lay outside the gene matches. The CDR3 sequence is CASSNQDRGSLYEQYF. The CDR3 bases are TGTGCCAGTAGTAACCAAGACAGGGGATCCCTCTACGAGCAGTACTTC. Variable domain in full (rest from reference TRBV19 and TRBJ2-7): DGGITQSPKYLFRKEGQNVTLSCEQNLNHDAMYWYRQDPGQGLRLIYYSQIVNDFQKGDIAEGYSVSREKKESFPLTVTSAQKNPTAFYLCASSNQDRGSLYEQYFGPGTRLTVT.

This rearrangement joins TRBV4-1 to TRBJ2-1; 14 positions match TRBD2. Trimming at V came to 1 base and at J to 3 bases, leaving 5 bases not matched to a gene. The CDR3 spans 18 residues. Germline V gene data show CDR1 as MGHRA and CDR2 as YSYEKL. The CDR3 DNA follows: TGCGCCAGCAGCCAAGGACTAGCGGGAGGGGCGCTCTACAATGAGCAGTTCTTC. Its protein product is CASSQGLAGGALYNEQFF.

The table lists this clonotype with a few counts. The chain employs TRBV27 and TRBJ2-6, with TRBD2 as a possible D gene (5 bases). The CDR3 is made up of 17 amino acids. V dropped 3 bases and J dropped 4 bases, with 16 bases sitting between them. Germline assignment: CDR1 MNHEY and CDR2 SMNVEV (reference sequence). The CDR3 loop reads CASSFRAWRTGANVLTF. The CDR3 DNA reads TGTGCCAGCAGTTTTAGAGCGTGGAGGACCGGGGCCAACGTCCTGACTTTC.

The chain employs TRBV20-1 and TRBJ2-7; D is unclear. Between the trimmed V and J ends, which lost 1 base and 3 bases, there was a span of 10 bases. The CDR3 runs to 13 residues. The germline CDR1 and CDR2 sequences are DFQATT and SNEGSKA (reference sequence). The CDR3, as DNA: TGCAGTGCTAGAGGAATGGGCGTCTACGAGCAGTACTTC. Translation gives CSARGMGVYEQYF.

This clonotype was seen only a few times. This sequence joins TRBV3-1 and TRBJ1-2, with a tentative D call TRBD1 (6 bases). The CDR3 runs to 15 residues. From germline, CDR1 is LGHDT and CDR2 YNNKEL (reference sequence). V lost 1 base and J lost 2, with 11 bases in between. The CDR3 nucleotides read TGTGCCAGCAGCCAAGCCCGGACAGCGAACTATGGCTACACCTTC. Protein product: CASSQARTANYGYTF. The full variable domain, rest sourced from reference TRBV3-1 and TRBJ1-2, is DTAVSQTPKYLVTQMGNDKSIKCEQNLGHDTMYWYKQDSKKFLKIMFSYNNKELIINETVPNRFSPKSPDKAHLNLHINSLELGDSAVYFCASSQARTANYGYTFGSGTRLTVV.

This chain connects TRBV14 to TRBJ2-5; D not resolved. V was clipped by 2 bases and J by 1 base, with 8 bases between them. CDR1 and CDR2 from the germline V gene are SGHDN and FVKESK. This CDR3 has 14 amino acids. Here the CDR3 reads CASSQRLTQETQYF. CDR3 DNA sequence: TGTGCCAGCAGCCAACGATTAACCCAAGAGACCCAGTACTTC.

This clonotype occurred a few times. The chain links TRBV28 to TRBJ1-2; 9 bases line up with TRBD1. V lost 5 bases, J lost 2 bases, and 6 bases stayed unmatched. Germline loops: CDR1 MDHEN, CDR2 SYDVKM. The CDR3 has 15 amino acids. CDR3 sequence: CASSNTGTGNYGYTF. CDR3 bases: TGTGCCAGCAGTAACACCGGGACAGGGAACTATGGCTACACCTTC.

This clonotype was found a few times. This chain's CDR3 is CASSLAVASGSSYNEQFF. The CDR3 DNA is TGTGCCAGCAGCCTAGCGGTGGCCAGCGGGAGCTCCTACAATGAGCAGTTCTTC. The chain links TRBV7-3 to TRBJ2-1, with TRBD2 matching over 8 bases. Germline CDR1 reads SGHTA; CDR2 reads FQGTGA. The CDR3 is 18 residues long. The trim removed 5 bases at V and 0 bases at J, leaving 12 bases unmatched.

This clonotype has only one observation. The chain combines TRBV20-1 with TRBJ2-7; the match to TRBD2 covers 9 bases. The germline CDR1 and CDR2 sequences are DFQATT and SNEGSKA (reference sequence). V trimming: 3 bases; J trimming: 9 bases; junction bases outside the gene matches: 9. This CDR3 is built from 13 residues. CDR3 coding DNA: TGCAGTGCTAGCGGGCGGGAGGGCCTTGGGCAGTACTTC. Protein product: CSASGREGLGQYF.

The chain couples TRBV28 to TRBJ1-1; D not resolved. Per germline, CDR1 MDHEN and CDR2 SYDVKM. This CDR3 region has 12 residues. Trimming took off 3 bases at V and 7 bases at J, with 9 bases between the two ends. The CDR3 bases are TGTGCCAGCAGTTTGGTTGAGGGTGAAGCTTTCTTT. It is translated as CASSLVEGEAFF.

In this sample, this clonotype turned up a few times. The chain links TRBV30 to TRBJ1-6; D is unclear. CDR3 length: 15 residues. Germline CDR1 GTSNPN, CDR2 SVGIG (reference sequence). V was shortened by 3 bases and J by 5 bases, with 14 bases between the two germline ends. CDR3 in amino acids: CAWRSGTGHNSPLHF. CDR3 nucleotide sequence: TGTGCCTGGAGATCAGGAACCGGGCATAATTCACCCCTCCACTTT.